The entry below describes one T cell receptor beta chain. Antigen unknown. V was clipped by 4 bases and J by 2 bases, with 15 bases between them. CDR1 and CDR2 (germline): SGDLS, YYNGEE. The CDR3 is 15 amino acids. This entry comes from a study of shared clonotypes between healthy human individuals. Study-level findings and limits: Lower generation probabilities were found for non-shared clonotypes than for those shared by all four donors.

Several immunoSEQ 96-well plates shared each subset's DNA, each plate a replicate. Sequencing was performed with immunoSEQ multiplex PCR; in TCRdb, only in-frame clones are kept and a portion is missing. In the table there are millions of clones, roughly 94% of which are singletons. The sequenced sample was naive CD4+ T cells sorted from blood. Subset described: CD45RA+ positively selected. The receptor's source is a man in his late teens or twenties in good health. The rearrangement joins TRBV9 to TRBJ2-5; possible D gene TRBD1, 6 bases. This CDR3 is CASSPNRVRQETQYF. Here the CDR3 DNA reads TGTGCCAGCAGCCCCAACAGGGTGCGTCAAGAGACCCAGTACTTC.